A single sample is the source of the 20 T cell receptor beta chains below, sequenced in a study of blood T cell repertoires in COVID-19. The method was immunoSEQ multiplex PCR; TCRdb's version includes in-frame clones alone and lacks a portion of them. The sample lists roughly 200,000 clones, 80% to 90% seen once, with about a sixth in the top ten. Sequencing was performed on peripheral blood. The receptors shown here come from a woman of 80 years or more with active or convalescent COVID-19.

V and J are TRBV19 and TRBJ2-2; 11 bases are a match to TRBD2. This CDR3 comprises 16 residues. Trimming cost V 7 bases and J 7 bases; bases outside gene matches: 11. The germline V gene encodes CDR1 LNHDA and CDR2 SQIVND (reference sequence). The CDR3 loop reads CASTLPGLAAGGELFF. DNA for the CDR3: TGTGCCAGTACCCTACCGGGACTAGCGGCCGGCGGGGAGCTGTTTTTT.

The rearrangement links TRBV21-1 to TRBJ2-7; TRBD1 reflects the table's D call only, with no check against the DNA. TRBV21-1 is annotated as a pseudogene. The CDR3 has 17 amino acids. The CDR3 protein is CASSKGPPGQVYYEQYF. In nucleotides, the CDR3 is TGTGCCAGCAGCAAAGGCCCCCCGGGACAGGTATATTACGAGCAGTACTTC.

This chain links TRBV11-2 with TRBJ1-1; TRBD1 might be the D (6 bases). The CDR3 has 15 residues. Germline V gives CDR1 SGHAT, CDR2 FQNNGV. Trimming removed 1 base from V and 1 base from J, with 10 bases in between. The CDR3 sequence is CASSLGRGGNTEAFF. The CDR3 nucleotides read TGTGCCAGCAGCTTAGGTAGGGGGGGGAACACTGAAGCTTTCTTT.

The J gene is TRBJ1-2, the V gene TRBV5-1; 7 nucleotides align to TRBD1. CDR3 size: 17 residues. Looked up from germline, CDR1 is SGHRS and CDR2 is YFSETQ. V shed 2 bases, J shed 2 bases, and the junction held 12 bases outside the gene matches. The CDR3 coding sequence is TGCGCCAGCAGCTTTAGACAGGGAGTCTTTGACAACTATGGCTACACCTTC. Protein: CASSFRQGVFDNYGYTF. Full variable domain (outside the CDR3, taken from reference TRBV5-1 and TRBJ1-2): KAGVTQTPRYLIKTRGQQVTLSCSPISGHRSVSWYQQTPGQGLQFLFEYFSETQRNKGNFPGRFSGRQFSNSRSEMNVSTLELGDSALYLCASSFRQGVFDNYGYTFGSGTRLTVV.

The chain joins TRBV7-2 to TRBJ1-2, with 12 bases lining up with TRBD1. CDR3 length equals 19 residues. J was trimmed by 8 bases and V by 0 bases; bases with no gene match: 16. Looked up from germline, CDR1 is SGHTA and CDR2 is FQGNSA. CDR3 sequence (DNA): TGTGCCAGCAGCTTAGCGTCCGGGACAGGGGGCATCCTTGAGGGCGGCTACACCTTC. It translates to CASSLASGTGGILEGGYTF.

The CDR3: CASSRGHLGEKLFF. The DNA for the CDR3 is TGTGCCAGCAGTCGGGGACATCTGGGGGAAAAACTGTTTTTT. The J gene is TRBJ1-4, the V gene TRBV6-5; the D gene is possibly TRBD1 (6 bases). The CDR3 length is 14 residues. Germline V gene sequence: CDR1 MNHEY, CDR2 SVGAGI. Trimming took off 5 bases at V and 8 bases at J, with 15 bases between the two ends.

Here the CDR3 DNA reads TGTGCCAGCTCACCACAGGGGGAAGCCGGGTCGTACGAGCAGTACTTC. This sequence encodes CASSPQGEAGSYEQYF. V is TRBV18 and J is TRBJ2-7; tentative D call: TRBD1 (6 bases). The V end was cut by 1 base, the J end by 4 bases, with 17 bases between. Germline lookup yields CDR1 KGHSH and CDR2 LQKENI. This CDR3 is 16 amino acids long. The full variable domain, in which reference TRBV18 and TRBJ2-7 provide the parts outside the CDR3, is NAGVMQNPRHLVRRRGQEARLRCSPMKGHSHVYWYRQLPEEGLKFMVYLQKENIIDESGMPKERFSAEFPKEGPSILRIQQVVRGDSAAYFCASSPQGEAGSYEQYFGPGTRLTVT.

The chain employs TRBV19 and TRBJ2-5; 10 bases are a match to TRBD2. Germline V gene sequence: CDR1 LNHDA, CDR2 SQIVND (reference sequence). V lost 5 bases and J lost 6; bases outside the gene matches: 9. The CDR3 is 15 residues long. CDR3 bases: TGTGCCAGTAGTCCATTGGGACTAGCGACAAAGACCCAGTACTTC. It translates to CASSPLGLATKTQYF.

The genes are TRBV5-1 and TRBJ2-5, with 11 bases fitting TRBD1. The V gene's germline CDR1 is SGHRS and CDR2 YFSETQ. The CDR3 spans 15 residues. Trimming at V came to 5 bases and at J to 2 bases, leaving 5 bases not matched to a gene. CDR3 amino acids: CASSSGTGGQETQYF. For the CDR3, the DNA is TGCGCCAGCAGTTCCGGGACAGGGGGACAAGAGACCCAGTACTTC.

This clone was recorded once. The gene calls are TRBV3-1 (or the pseudogene TRBV3-2) and TRBJ1-2, with a tentative D call TRBD1 (5 bases). Germline CDR1 reads LGHDT; CDR2 reads YNNKEL (reference sequence). This CDR3 comprises 14 residues. The V and J ends lost 5 bases and 5 bases respectively, with 15 bases between them. CDR3 DNA: TGTGCCAGCAGCTTCACCAAAGGGGAATATGGCTACACCTTC. This sequence encodes CASSFTKGEYGYTF.

V usage is TRBV28 and J usage is TRBJ1-2, with a weak D call TRBD1 (5 bases). V lost 6 bases and J 8 bases, leaving 16 bases between the germline ends. Germline CDR1 is MDHEN and CDR2 is SYDVKM. The CDR3 contains 13 residues. The CDR3 spells CASSGGRGVGYTF. The DNA of the CDR3 is TGTGCCAGCAGCGGGGGGAGGGGTGTCGGCTACACCTTC.

The chain has TRBV19 and TRBJ1-2; TRBD1 agrees at 9 bases. Germline-derived CDR1 and CDR2 are LNHDA and SQIVND (reference sequence). The V and J ends lost 1 base and 4 bases, in that order; junction bases with no gene match: 1. The CDR3 is 14 amino acids. CDR3 sequence: CASSIGQGVYGYTF. For the CDR3, the DNA is TGTGCCAGTAGTATAGGACAGGGGGTCTATGGCTACACCTTC.

The chain joins TRBV12-3 or TRBV12-4 to TRBJ2-1; 7 nucleotides line up with TRBD1. J was trimmed by 13 bases and V by 6 bases; bases with no gene match: 6. This CDR3 is 11 amino acids long. The CDR3 DNA is TGTGCCAGCAGGCCGGGGACAGCTCAGTTCTTC. Translating gives CASRPGTAQFF.

This clone has just one count. This sequence joins TRBV2 and TRBJ2-3, with 9 bases matching TRBD2. Losses at the gene ends were 9 bases for V and 0 bases for J; bases not matched to a gene: 10. The CDR3 is 16 residues long. Germline lookup yields CDR1 SNHLY and CDR2 FYNNEI. CDR3 nucleotides: TGTGCCAGTAGTCTAGCGGGGCTCATTAGCACAGATACGCAGTATTTT. Translation: CASSLAGLISTDTQYF.

Note on this clone: Other DNA sequences within the sample encode an identical CDR3. J is TRBJ2-3 and V is TRBV6-5; D is undetermined. The length of the CDR3 is 13 residues. The germline CDR1 and CDR2 sequences are MNHEY and SVGAGI. Between the trimmed V and J ends, which lost 5 bases and 1 base, there was a span of 7 bases. CDR3 DNA: TGTGCCAGCAGTCCGCCGGGCACAGATACGCAGTATTTT. Protein sequence: CASSPPGTDTQYF.

In its sample, this clone was seen a few times. V and J are TRBV6-5 and TRBJ1-5, with D perhaps matching TRBD1 (6 bases). Germline assignment: CDR1 MNHEY and CDR2 SVGAGI. V was clipped by 6 bases and J by 4 bases, with 13 bases between them. This CDR3 region has 14 residues. CDR3 coding DNA: TGTGCCAGCAGGGATACGAGGGGGAATCAGCCCCAGCATTTT. Protein sequence: CASRDTRGNQPQHF.

This chain connects TRBV5-1 to TRBJ2-1, with D possibly being TRBD2 (6 bases). Germline CDR1 and CDR2: SGHRS and YFSETQ. The CDR3 runs to 15 residues. The ends were cut back, 4 bases at V and 0 bases at J, with 11 bases in the middle. The CDR3 spells CASSTSPSSYNEQFF. In DNA form, the CDR3 reads TGCGCCAGCAGCACTAGCCCTAGCTCCTACAATGAGCAGTTCTTC.

The chain is built from TRBV7-9 and TRBJ2-2; 7 nucleotides line up with TRBD2. Germline V CDR1 and CDR2: SEHNR, FQNEAQ (reference sequence). The CDR3 covers 14 residues. J gave up 6 bases and V 5 bases, and 6 bases lay outside the gene matches. CDR3 DNA: TGTGCCAGCAGCGTGGCAGGGAGGGCCGGGGAGCTGTTTTTT. It translates to CASSVAGRAGELFF.

The V and J genes are TRBV7-2 and TRBJ1-2; D gene uncertain. Trimming removed 1 base at V and 6 bases at J, with 21 bases between. The CDR3 is made up of 17 amino acids. The germline V gene encodes CDR1 SGHTA and CDR2 FQGNSA. The DNA for the CDR3 is TGTGCCAGCAGCTTAGTGAGGGCAGCTTCGTCGGGGAATGGCTACACCTTC. Translation: CASSLVRAASSGNGYTF.

V is TRBV5-5 and J is TRBJ1-6; D is unclear. Germline V gene data show CDR1 as SGHKS and CDR2 as YYEKEE (reference sequence). The ends were cut back, 3 bases at V and 11 bases at J, with 12 bases in the middle. The CDR3 covers 13 residues. DNA for the CDR3: TGTGCCAGCAGCTCCTTTAGTCGTCCACCCCTCCACTTT. Translated, it gives CASSSFSRPPLHF.